This record covers a single T cell receptor beta chain. No antigen is known for it. Qualities for individual bases were not recorded, and no much larger clone is one base off. This record belongs to a study of T cell changes during pregnancy in multiple sclerosis (dated by TCRdb to about 2019). Looking at the study overall: In women with multiple sclerosis, the researchers looked at how the T cell repertoire shifted as pregnancy progressed.

Library preparation used the immunoSEQ multiplex PCR assay. The table was pulled from immuneACCESS by TCRdb, which kept in-frame rearrangements only. Such tables lose some clones; where checked, under half of the loss comes from unresolved V genes, and the rest has no known cause. Within this sample are 30,000 or so clones, with around nine tenths of them counted one time only. The biggest ten clones account for roughly 6.2% of the sample. This sequence was found in a female donor with multiple sclerosis, enrolled in a pregnancy study. The sample here was CD8+ T cells from peripheral blood mononuclear cells, taken before pregnancy.

The CDR3 amino acid sequence is: CASSQGQAQVGGDEQYF. The DNA sequence is TGTGCCAGCAGCCAAGGACAGGCACAGGTCGGGGGAGACGAGCAGTACTTC. This chain is built from TRBV13 and TRBJ2-7; 7 matching bases give a weak D call of TRBD1. From a lookup of the germline V gene (reference sequence), CDR1 and CDR2 are PRHDT and FYEKMQ. A distance of 25 bases separates the germline ends of V and J, which lose 5 bases and 5 bases respectively. From the cysteine up to the phenylalanine, the CDR3 has a length of 17 residues. Kept here is only the CDR3 DNA, which spans 51 bases and is read in frame from base 1.